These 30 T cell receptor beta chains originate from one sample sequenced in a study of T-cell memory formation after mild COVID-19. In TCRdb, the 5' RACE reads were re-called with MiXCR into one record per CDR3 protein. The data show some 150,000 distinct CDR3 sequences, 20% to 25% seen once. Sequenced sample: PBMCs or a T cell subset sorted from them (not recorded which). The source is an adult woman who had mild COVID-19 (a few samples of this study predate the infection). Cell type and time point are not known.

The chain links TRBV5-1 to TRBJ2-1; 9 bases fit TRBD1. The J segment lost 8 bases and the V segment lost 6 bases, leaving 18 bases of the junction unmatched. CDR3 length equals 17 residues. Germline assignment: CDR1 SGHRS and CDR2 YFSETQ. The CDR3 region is CASMEVARGQGNDEQFF. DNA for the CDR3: TGCGCCAGCATGGAGGTTGCCCGAGGACAGGGGAACGATGAGCAGTTCTTC.

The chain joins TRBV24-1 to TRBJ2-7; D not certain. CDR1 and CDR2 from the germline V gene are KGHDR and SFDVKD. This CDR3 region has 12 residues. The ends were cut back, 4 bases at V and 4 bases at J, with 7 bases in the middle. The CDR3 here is CATSDPGYEQYF. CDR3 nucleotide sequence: TGTGCCACCAGTGACCCTGGATACGAGCAGTACTTC.

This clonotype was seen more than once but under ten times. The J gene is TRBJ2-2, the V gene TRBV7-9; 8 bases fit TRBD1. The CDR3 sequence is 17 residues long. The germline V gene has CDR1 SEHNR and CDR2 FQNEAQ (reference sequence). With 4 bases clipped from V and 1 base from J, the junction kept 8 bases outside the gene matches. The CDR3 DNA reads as TGTGCCAGCAGCTCCACGGGACAGGTCGTGAACACCGGGGAGCTGTTTTTT. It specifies CASSSTGQVVNTGELFF.

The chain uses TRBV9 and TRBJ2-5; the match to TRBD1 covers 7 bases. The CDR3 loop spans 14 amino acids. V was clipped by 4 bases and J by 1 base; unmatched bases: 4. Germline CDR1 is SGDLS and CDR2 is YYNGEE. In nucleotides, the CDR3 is TGTGCCAGCAGCAGGGACAGTCCCCAAGAGACCCAGTACTTC. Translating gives CASSRDSPQETQYF.

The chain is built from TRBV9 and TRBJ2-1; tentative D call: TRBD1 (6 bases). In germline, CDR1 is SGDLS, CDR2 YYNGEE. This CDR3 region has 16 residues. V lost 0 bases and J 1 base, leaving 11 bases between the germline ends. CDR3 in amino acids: CASSVVSGASYNEQFF. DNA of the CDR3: TGTGCCAGCAGCGTAGTTTCAGGGGCGTCCTACAATGAGCAGTTCTTC.

CDR3 amino acids: CSVKQRGRETQYF. In DNA, the CDR3 is TGCAGCGTCAAACAGCGGGGGAGAGAGACCCAGTACTTC. This chain joins TRBV29-1 and TRBJ2-5; 8 nucleotides line up with TRBD2. Germline V gives CDR1 SQVTM, CDR2 ANQGSEA. This CDR3 contains 13 residues. Trimming at V came to 6 bases and at J to 4 bases, leaving 7 bases not matched to a gene.

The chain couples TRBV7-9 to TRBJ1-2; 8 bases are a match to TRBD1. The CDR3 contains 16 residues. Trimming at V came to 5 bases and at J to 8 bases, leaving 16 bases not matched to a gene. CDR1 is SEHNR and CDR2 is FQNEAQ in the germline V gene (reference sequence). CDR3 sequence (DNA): TGTGCCAGCAGCGCCAGTCCGGGACAGGAGTCGGAAGGCTACACCTTC. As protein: CASSASPGQESEGYTF.

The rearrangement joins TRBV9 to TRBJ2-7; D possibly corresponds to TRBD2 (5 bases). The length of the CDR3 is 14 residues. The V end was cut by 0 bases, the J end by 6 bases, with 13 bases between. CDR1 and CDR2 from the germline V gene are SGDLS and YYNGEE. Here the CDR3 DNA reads TGTGCCAGCAGCGTAGGGACTCTCCCGCTCGAGCAGTACTTC. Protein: CASSVGTLPLEQYF.

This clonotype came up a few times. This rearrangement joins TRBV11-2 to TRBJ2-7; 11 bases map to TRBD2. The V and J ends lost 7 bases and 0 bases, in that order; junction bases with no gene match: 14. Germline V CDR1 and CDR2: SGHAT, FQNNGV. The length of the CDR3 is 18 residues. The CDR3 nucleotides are TGTGCCAGCACCGGACTGGATAGCGGGAGGGGAAGCTCCTACGAGCAGTACTTC. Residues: CASTGLDSGRGSSYEQYF.

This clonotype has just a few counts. Here the CDR3 DNA reads TGTGCCAGCAGCTCCTCGCAGGGGAATCAGCCCCAGCATTTT. Translation: CASSSSQGNQPQHF. The J gene is TRBJ1-5, the V gene TRBV12-3 or TRBV12-4; tentatively, D is TRBD1 (6 bases). Trimming left V 6 bases short and J 4 bases short, with 13 bases between. The CDR3 runs 14 residues.

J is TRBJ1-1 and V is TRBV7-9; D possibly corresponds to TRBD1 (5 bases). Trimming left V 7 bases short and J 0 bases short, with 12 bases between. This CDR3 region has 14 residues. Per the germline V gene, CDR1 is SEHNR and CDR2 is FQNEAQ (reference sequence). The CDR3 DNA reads TGTGCCAGCATCCAGGGAGGACTGAACACTGAAGCTTTCTTT. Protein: CASIQGGLNTEAFF.

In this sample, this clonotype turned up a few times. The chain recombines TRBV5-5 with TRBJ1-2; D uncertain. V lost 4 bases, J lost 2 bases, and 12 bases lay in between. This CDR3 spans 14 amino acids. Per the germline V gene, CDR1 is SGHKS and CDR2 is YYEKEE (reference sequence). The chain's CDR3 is CASSRPDGNYGYTF. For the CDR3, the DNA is TGTGCCAGCAGCCGGCCAGACGGGAACTATGGCTACACCTTC.

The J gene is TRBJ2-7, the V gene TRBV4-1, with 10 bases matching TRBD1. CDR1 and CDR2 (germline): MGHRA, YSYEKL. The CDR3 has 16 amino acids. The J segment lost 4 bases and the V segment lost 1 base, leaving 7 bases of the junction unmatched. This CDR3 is CASSQGPQDRGYEQYF. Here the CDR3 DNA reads TGCGCCAGCAGCCAAGGCCCCCAGGACAGGGGGTACGAGCAGTACTTC.

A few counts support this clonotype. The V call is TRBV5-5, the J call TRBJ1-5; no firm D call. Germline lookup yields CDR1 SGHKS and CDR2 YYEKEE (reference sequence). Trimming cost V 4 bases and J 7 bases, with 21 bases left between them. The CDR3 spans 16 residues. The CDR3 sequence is CASSLSVAGPTQPQHF. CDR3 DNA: TGTGCCAGCAGCCTTTCTGTGGCAGGACCAACGCAGCCCCAGCATTTT.

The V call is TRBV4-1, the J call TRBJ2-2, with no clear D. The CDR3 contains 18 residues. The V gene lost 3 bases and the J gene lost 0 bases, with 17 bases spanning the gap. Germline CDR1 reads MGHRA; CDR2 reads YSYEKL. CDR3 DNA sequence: TGCGCCAGCAGCCATCCCCGGGTAGGGCAAACGAACACCGGGGAGCTGTTTTTT. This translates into CASSHPRVGQTNTGELFF.

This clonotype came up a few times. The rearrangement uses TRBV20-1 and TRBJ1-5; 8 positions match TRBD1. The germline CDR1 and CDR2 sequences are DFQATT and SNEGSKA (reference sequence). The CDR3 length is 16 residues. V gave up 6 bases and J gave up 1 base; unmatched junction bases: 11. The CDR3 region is CSATTGGGFSNQPQHF. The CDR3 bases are TGCAGTGCAACTACAGGGGGTGGGTTCAGCAATCAGCCCCAGCATTTT.

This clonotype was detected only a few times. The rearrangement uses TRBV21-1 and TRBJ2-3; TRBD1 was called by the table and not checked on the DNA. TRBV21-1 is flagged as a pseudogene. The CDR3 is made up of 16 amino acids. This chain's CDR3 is CASSKPDRGWTDTQYF. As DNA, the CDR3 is TGTGCCAGCAGCAAACCGGACAGGGGCTGGACAGATACGCAGTATTTT.

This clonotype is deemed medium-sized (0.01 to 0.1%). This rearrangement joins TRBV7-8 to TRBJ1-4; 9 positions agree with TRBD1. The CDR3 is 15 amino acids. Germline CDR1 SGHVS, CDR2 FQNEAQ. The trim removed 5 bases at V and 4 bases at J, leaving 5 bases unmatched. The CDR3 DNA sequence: TGTGCCAGCAGCCGCGGGGGACAGGGTAATGAAAAACTGTTTTTT. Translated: CASSRGGQGNEKLFF.

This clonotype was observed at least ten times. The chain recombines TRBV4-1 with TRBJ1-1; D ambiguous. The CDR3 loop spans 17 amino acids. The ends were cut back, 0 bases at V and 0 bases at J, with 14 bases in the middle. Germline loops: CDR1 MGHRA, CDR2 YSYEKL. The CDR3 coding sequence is TGCGCCAGCAGCCAAGAAGGACCTGGGCAGATGAACACTGAAGCTTTCTTT. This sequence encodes CASSQEGPGQMNTEAFF.

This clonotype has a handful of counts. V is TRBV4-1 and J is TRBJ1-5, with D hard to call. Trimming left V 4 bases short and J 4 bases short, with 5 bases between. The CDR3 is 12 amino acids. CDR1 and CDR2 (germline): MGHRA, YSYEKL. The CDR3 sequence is CASSRGNQPQHF. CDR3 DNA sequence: TGCGCCAGCAGCCGAGGGAATCAGCCCCAGCATTTT.

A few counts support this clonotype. CDR3: CASSVAQDGVYGYTF. As DNA, the CDR3 is TGTGCCAGCAGCGTAGCCCAGGACGGGGTCTATGGCTACACCTTC. This chain links TRBV9 with TRBJ1-2; no clear D gene. The V gene lost 0 bases and the J gene lost 4 bases, with 13 bases spanning the gap. This CDR3 comprises 15 residues. Germline loops: CDR1 SGDLS, CDR2 YYNGEE. Full variable domain (missing parts from reference TRBV9 and TRBJ1-2): DSGVTQTPKHLITATGQRVTLRCSPRSGDLSVYWYQQSLDQGLQFLIQYYNGEERAKGNILERFSAQQFPDLHSELNLSSLELGDSALYFCASSVAQDGVYGYTFGSGTRLTVV.

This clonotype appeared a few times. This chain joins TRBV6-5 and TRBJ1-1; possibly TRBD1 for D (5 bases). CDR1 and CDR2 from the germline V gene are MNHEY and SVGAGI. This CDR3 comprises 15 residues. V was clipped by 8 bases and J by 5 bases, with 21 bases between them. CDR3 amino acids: CASVSGGGMRTEAFF. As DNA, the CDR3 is TGTGCCAGCGTGTCTGGGGGGGGGATGAGGACTGAAGCTTTCTTT.

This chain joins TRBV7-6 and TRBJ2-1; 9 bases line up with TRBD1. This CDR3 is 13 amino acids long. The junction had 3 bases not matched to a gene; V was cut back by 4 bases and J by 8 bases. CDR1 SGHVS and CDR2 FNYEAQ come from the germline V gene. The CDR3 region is CASSWDRVDEQFF. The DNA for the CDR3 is TGTGCCAGCAGCTGGGACAGGGTTGATGAGCAGTTCTTC.

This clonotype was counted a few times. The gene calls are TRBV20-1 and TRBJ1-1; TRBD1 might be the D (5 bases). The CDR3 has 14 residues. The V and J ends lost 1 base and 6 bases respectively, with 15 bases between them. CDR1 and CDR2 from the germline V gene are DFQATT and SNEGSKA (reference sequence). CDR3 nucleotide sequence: TGCAGTGCTAGAGTATCCCCAGGGCTGTCTGAAGCTTTCTTT. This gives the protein CSARVSPGLSEAFF.

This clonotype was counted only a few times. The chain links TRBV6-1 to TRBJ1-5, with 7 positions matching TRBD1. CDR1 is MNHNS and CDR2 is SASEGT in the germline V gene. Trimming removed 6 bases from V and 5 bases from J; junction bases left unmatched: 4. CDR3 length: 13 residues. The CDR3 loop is CASRGTDYQPQHF. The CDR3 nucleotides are TGTGCCAGCAGAGGGACAGATTATCAGCCCCAGCATTTT.

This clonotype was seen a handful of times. The CDR3 bases are TGTGCCACCAGCGACGGACCCAACAATGAGCAGTTCTTC. Amino acids: CATSDGPNNEQFF. The rearrangement joins TRBV15 to TRBJ2-1, with unresolved D. Trimming left V 5 bases short and J 5 bases short, with 10 bases between. Germline-derived CDR1 and CDR2 are LNHNV and YYDKDF (reference sequence). The CDR3 loop spans 13 amino acids.

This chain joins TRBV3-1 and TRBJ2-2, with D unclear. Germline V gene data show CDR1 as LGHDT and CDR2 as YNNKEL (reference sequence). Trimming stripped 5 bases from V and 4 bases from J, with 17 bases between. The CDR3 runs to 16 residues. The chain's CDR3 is CASSILGIHGTGELFF. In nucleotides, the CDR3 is TGTGCCAGCAGCATTCTGGGTATTCATGGCACCGGGGAGCTGTTTTTT. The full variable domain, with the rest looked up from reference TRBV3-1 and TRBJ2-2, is DTAVSQTPKYLVTQMGNDKSIKCEQNLGHDTMYWYKQDSKKFLKIMFSYNNKELIINETVPNRFSPKSPDKAHLNLHINSLELGDSAVYFCASSILGIHGTGELFFGEGSRLTVL.

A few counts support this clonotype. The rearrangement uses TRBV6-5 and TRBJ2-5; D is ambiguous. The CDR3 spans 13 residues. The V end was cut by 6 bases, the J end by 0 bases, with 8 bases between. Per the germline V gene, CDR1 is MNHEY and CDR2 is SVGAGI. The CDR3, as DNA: TGTGCCAGCAGGTCGTCGTACCAAGAGACCCAGTACTTC. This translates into CASRSSYQETQYF.

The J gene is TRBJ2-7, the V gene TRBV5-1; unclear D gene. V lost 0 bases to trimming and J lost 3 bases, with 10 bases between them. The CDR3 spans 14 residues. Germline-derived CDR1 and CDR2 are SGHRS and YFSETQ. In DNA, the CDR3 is TGCGCCAGCAGCTTGGCCGTCGCCGGCTACGAGCAGTACTTC. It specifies CASSLAVAGYEQYF.

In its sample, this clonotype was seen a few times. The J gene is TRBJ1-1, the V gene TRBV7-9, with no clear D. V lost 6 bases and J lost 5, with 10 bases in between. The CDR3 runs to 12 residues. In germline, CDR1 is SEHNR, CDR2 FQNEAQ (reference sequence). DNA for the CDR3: TGTGCCAGCAGGTTATCCGGGACTGAAGCTTTCTTT. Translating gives CASRLSGTEAFF.